The clone carrying this TCR beta chain was counted between two and nine times. This CDR3 has 15 amino acids. The V segment lost 9 bases and the J segment 0 bases; nucleotides outside the gene matches: 9. The second PCR ran roughly 7 to 11 cycles with a sample-barcoded 5' primer and J-beta primers. One entry per CDR3 protein results from TCRdb running MiXCR on the 5' RACE reads. The sample lists over 1,500,000 distinct CDR3 sequences, roughly 49% occurring once. The record originates from a study of blood T cells in healthy people across ages. This receptor was identified in a woman between 35 and 50 years old in good health. The sequencing input was blood. This rearrangement joins TRBV12-3 or TRBV12-4 to TRBJ1-2; TRBD1 matches at 8 bases. The CDR3, as DNA: TGTGCCAGTAGTGGGGGACAGGCCTCTAACTATGGCTACACCTTC. This encodes CASSGGQASNYGYTF.